Listed below are T cell receptor beta chains from one sample, sequenced in a study of T cell responses to AZD1222 COVID-19 vaccine. Assay: immunoSEQ multiplex PCR; the TCRdb copy retains only in-frame clones and omits some. The sample lists under 200,000 clones, roughly 94% occurring once. This specimen consisted of peripheral blood, obtained on day 0 of AZD1222 vaccination. Every receptor here comes from an adult in good health. CDR3s include the opening cysteine and the closing phenylalanine or tryptophan. Fields, in order: D gene, J gene, V gene, CDR3 protein, CDR3 DNA. A D gene is named only where the DNA matches it firmly.

-	TRBJ2-7	TRBV2	CASSGGGTREQYF	TGTGCCAGCAGTGGTGGGGGTACGAGGGAGCAGTACTTC
-	TRBJ2-7	TRBV18	CASSFNHYEQYF	TGTGCCAGCTCCTTTAACCATTACGAGCAGTACTTC
TRBD1	TRBJ1-1	TRBV6-5	CASSLQDREGTEAFF	TGTGCCAGCAGCCTACAAGACAGGGAAGGCACTGAAGCTTTCTTT
-	TRBJ1-1	TRBV27	CASSLLSLGRGENTEAFF	TGTGCCAGCAGTTTACTCTCTCTCGGCCGGGGCGAAAACACTGAAGCTTTCTTT
TRBD1	TRBJ1-5	TRBV7-6	CASSLVPQDRGHQPQHF	TGTGCCAGCAGCTTAGTCCCTCAAGACAGGGGACATCAGCCCCAGCATTTT
-	TRBJ1-2	TRBV6-5	CASRRPKSYGYTF	TGTGCCAGCAGGAGGCCGAAATCCTATGGCTACACCTTC
TRBD1	TRBJ1-4	TRBV30	CAWGRGHEKLFF	TGTGCCTGGGGCAGGGGGCATGAAAAACTGTTTTTT
TRBD2	TRBJ2-7	TRBV4-1	CASSGLAGALEQYF	TGCGCCAGCTCCGGACTAGCGGGAGCGCTCGAGCAGTACTTC
-	TRBJ1-3	TRBV4-1	CASSLGLGNTIYF	TGCGCCAGCAGCCTTGGACTTGGAAACACCATATATTTT
-	TRBJ1-6	TRBV6-4	CASSFGGAGNSPLHF	TGTGCCAGCAGTTTTGGGGGCGCGGGTAATTCACCCCTCCACTTT
-	TRBJ2-2	TRBV11-3	CASRHPSPQGTGELFF	TGTGCCAGCAGACACCCTTCCCCCCAGGGAACCGGGGAGCTGTTTTTT
-	TRBJ2-5	TRBV2	CASSVTGHLQETQYF	TGTGCCAGCAGTGTCACCGGACACCTCCAAGAGACCCAGTACTTC
TRBD1	TRBJ2-7	TRBV11-1	CASSLGTGAYEQYF	TGTGCCAGCAGCTTAGGGACAGGTGCCTACGAGCAGTACTTC
TRBD1	TRBJ2-2	TRBV27	CASAEGDRVRSGELFF	TGTGCCAGCGCCGAGGGGGACAGGGTTCGTTCCGGGGAGCTGTTTTTT
-	TRBJ1-1	TRBV10-1	CASSPGRMNTEAFF	TGCGCCAGCAGCCCGGGACGGATGAACACTGAAGCTTTCTTT
-	TRBJ2-1	TRBV14	CASSPTGFSYNEQFF	TGTGCCAGCAGCCCAACAGGGTTTTCCTACAATGAGCAGTTCTTC
-	TRBJ1-2	TRBV2	CASRATGSNYGYTF	TGTGCCAGCAGGGCCACAGGGTCTAACTATGGCTACACCTTC
-	TRBJ2-1	TRBV7-8	CASSSTGPNYYNEQFF	TGTGCCAGCAGCTCGACCGGGCCCAATTATTACAATGAGCAGTTCTTC
-	TRBJ1-5	TRBV16	CASSQSGQVGQPQHF	TGTGCCAGCAGCCAATCGGGTCAAGTGGGGCAGCCCCAGCATTTT
-	TRBJ2-5	TRBV10-2	CASRDGPDRGTQYF	TGCGCCAGCAGGGACGGGCCGGATCGGGGGACCCAGTACTTC
-	TRBJ1-2	TRBV19	CASKLETARDYTF	TGTGCCAGTAAATTAGAAACCGCGAGGGACTACACCTTC
-	TRBJ1-6	TRBV7-9	CASSLERSSYNSPLHF	TGTGCCAGCAGCTTAGAAAGGAGCTCCTATAATTCACCCCTCCACTTT
-	TRBJ1-1	TRBV28	CASSEWTEVGTEAFF	TGTGCCAGCAGTGAATGGACGGAGGTCGGCACTGAAGCTTTCTTT
TRBD1	TRBJ2-7	TRBV10-1	CASRYDRVSRRSYYEQYF	TGCGCCAGCAGATACGACAGGGTCTCTCGACGTTCCTACTACGAGCAGTACTTC
-	TRBJ2-7	TRBV29-1	CSVFAGSNEQYF	TGCAGCGTTTTCGCAGGGAGTAACGAGCAGTACTTC
-	TRBJ2-3	TRBV4-2	CASSQDIASDTQYF	TGTGCCAGCAGCCAAGATATTGCGTCGGATACGCAGTATTTT
-	TRBJ1-1	TRBV9	CASSVGVGANTEAFF	TGTGCCAGCAGCGTAGGGGTCGGGGCGAACACTGAAGCTTTCTTT
TRBD1	TRBJ2-2	TRBV18	CASSPPGQGGTGELFF	TGTGCCAGCTCCCCGCCGGGACAGGGGGGCACCGGGGAGCTGTTTTTT
-	TRBJ1-1	TRBV5-6	CASSLAGVDGVAFF	TGTGCCAGCAGCTTGGCAGGGGTAGATGGAGTCGCTTTCTTT
TRBD2	TRBJ2-3	TRBV27	CASSLGTSGRAANTQYF	TGTGCCAGCAGTTTGGGGACTAGCGGGAGGGCGGCAAATACGCAGTATTTT
-	TRBJ2-7	TRBV25-1	CASSESGSFYEQYF	TGTGCCAGCAGTGAAAGCGGGTCCTTCTACGAGCAGTACTTC